One and the same sample provided the 32 T cell receptor beta chains below, sequenced in a study of shared clonotypes between healthy human individuals. Assay used: immunoSEQ multiplex PCR; TCRdb lists only in-frame clones, some missing. The table records approximately 600,000 clones, approximately 95% of them present only once. Only CD45RO-negative cells positively selected for CCR7 counted as naive CD8 cells, so terminally differentiated effector memory CD45RA+ cells were excluded. The specimen was naive CD8+ T cells sorted from blood. These receptors all stem from a woman aged 25 to 39 in good health.

The V gene is TRBV30, the J gene TRBJ2-2; tentative D call: TRBD1 (6 bases). Germline CDR1 reads GTSNPN; CDR2 reads SVGIG (reference sequence). V was clipped by 4 bases and J by 1 base, with 10 bases between them. CDR3 length: 14 amino acids. The CDR3 DNA follows: TGTGCCTGGATCCAGACAGGGAACACCGGGGAGCTGTTTTTT. This translates into CAWIQTGNTGELFF.

About this clone itself: Other nucleotide sequences from this sample produce the same CDR3. The DNA for the CDR3 is TGTGCCAGCAGTTTTCGGGGAAGCTCCTACGAGCAGTACTTC. This translates into CASSFRGSSYEQYF. This chain uses TRBV27 with TRBJ2-7; the D gene is possibly TRBD2 (5 bases). This CDR3 is built from 14 residues. Germline loops: CDR1 MNHEY, CDR2 SMNVEV (reference sequence). Trimming removed 3 bases at V and 0 bases at J, with 9 bases between.

The chain has TRBV13 and TRBJ2-1; 8 positions match TRBD2. CDR1 is PRHDT, CDR2 FYEKMQ, per germline (reference sequence). Trimming removed 5 bases from V and 0 bases from J; junction bases left unmatched: 6. There are 16 residues in the CDR3. For the CDR3, the DNA is TGTGCCAGCAGCCCAAGAAGCGGGAGCTCCTACAATGAGCAGTTCTTC. Protein product: CASSPRSGSSYNEQFF.

On this clone: The sample has other DNA sequences that encode this CDR3 too. V is TRBV2 and J is TRBJ2-1, with no clear D. CDR1 and CDR2 (germline): SNHLY, FYNNEI. V shed 3 bases and J shed 4 bases, with 7 bases lying between them. The CDR3 consists of 13 residues. In DNA, the CDR3 is TGTGCCAGCAGTGAGACGACTTACAATGAGCAGTTCTTC. Translating gives CASSETTYNEQFF.

The chain joins TRBV5-6 to TRBJ1-4; TRBD1 agrees at 8 bases. Germline V gene data show CDR1 as SGHDT and CDR2 as YYEEEE. Unmatched junction bases numbered 1, after V lost 6 bases and J lost 6 bases. This CDR3 spans 12 amino acids. Here the CDR3 reads CASKQGDEKLFF. Written as DNA, the CDR3 is TGTGCCAGCAAACAGGGGGATGAAAAACTGTTTTTT.

About this clone: In the same sample, other DNA sequences code for this CDR3. The J gene is TRBJ2-7, the V gene TRBV28; 9 bases fit TRBD2. After removal of 5 bases from V and 5 bases from J, the junction contained 7 bases not matched to a gene. Germline values: CDR1 MDHEN, CDR2 SYDVKM. The CDR3 consists of 14 residues. The chain's CDR3 is CASSPSGRSNEQYF. CDR3 in DNA: TGTGCCAGCAGTCCCAGCGGGAGGTCGAACGAGCAGTACTTC.

The chain has TRBV27 and TRBJ1-1; perhaps TRBD1 as D (5 bases). The length of the CDR3 is 14 residues. V was cut by 2 bases and J by 1 base, with 8 bases left in between. The germline CDR1 and CDR2 sequences are MNHEY and SMNVEV (reference sequence). This CDR3 is CASSLGGANTEAFF. For the CDR3, the DNA is TGTGCCAGCAGTTTAGGAGGGGCGAACACTGAAGCTTTCTTT.

This sequence joins TRBV5-6 and TRBJ2-7, with 7 bases aligning to TRBD2. The CDR3 extends over 14 amino acids. Germline V gene lookup returns CDR1 SGHDT and CDR2 YYEEEE. V dropped 4 bases and J dropped 3; count of bases not matched to a gene: 7. The CDR3 bases are TGTGCCAGCAGCACCCTAGCGGCGGACTACGAGCAGTACTTC. It translates to CASSTLAADYEQYF.

The V call is TRBV28, the J call TRBJ2-7; no reliable D call. V was shortened by 2 bases and J by 2 bases, with 13 bases between the two germline ends. This CDR3 has 15 residues. Germline CDR1 and CDR2: MDHEN and SYDVKM. CDR3 amino acids: CASSLGVSTAYEQYF. Written as DNA, the CDR3 is TGTGCCAGCAGTTTAGGTGTCAGTACAGCCTACGAGCAGTACTTC.

This chain joins TRBV7-2 and TRBJ2-3; D not certain. Germline-derived CDR1 and CDR2 are SGHTA and FQGNSA. This CDR3 is 13 amino acids long. Trimming shortened V by 2 bases and J by 12 bases, and 15 bases separated the two germline ends. CDR3 sequence: CASSLYFRSPQYF. In DNA, the CDR3 is TGTGCCAGCAGCTTATATTTTCGCAGTCCCCAGTATTTT.

The chain is built from TRBV5-6 and TRBJ2-5; 12 nucleotides align to TRBD1. After removal of 4 bases from V and 11 bases from J, the junction contained 9 bases not matched to a gene. In germline, CDR1 is SGHDT, CDR2 YYEEEE. This CDR3 is built from 14 residues. The CDR3 sequence: CASSPGQGAGEQYF. CDR3 sequence (DNA): TGTGCCAGCAGCCCGGGACAGGGGGCAGGGGAGCAGTACTTC. The full variable domain, in which reference TRBV5-6 and TRBJ2-5 provide the parts outside the CDR3, is DAGVTQSPTHLIKTRGQQVTLRCSPKSGHDTVSWYQQALGQGPQFIFQYYEEEERQRGNFPDRFSGHQFPNYSSELNVNALLLGDSALYLCASSPGQGAGEQYFGPGTRLLVL.

This clone came up a few times. The J gene is TRBJ2-1, the V gene TRBV28, with unresolved D. The CDR3 consists of 12 residues. Germline loops: CDR1 MDHEN, CDR2 SYDVKM. V was clipped by 6 bases and J by 6 bases, with 9 bases between them. The CDR3 protein is CASSPVPNEQFF. The CDR3 nucleotides are TGTGCCAGCAGCCCAGTCCCCAATGAGCAGTTCTTC. Full variable domain (rest looked up from reference TRBV28 and TRBJ2-1): DVKVTQSSRYLVKRTGEKVFLECVQDMDHENMFWYRQDPGLGLRLIYFSYDVKMKEKGDIPEGYSVSREKKERFSLILESASTNQTSMYLCASSPVPNEQFFGPGTRLTVL.

The count of this clone is one. The chain uses TRBV19 and TRBJ1-5; maybe TRBD1 (6 bases). V gave up 6 bases and J gave up 4 bases, with 13 bases separating them. The CDR3 spans 14 residues. Germline CDR1 is LNHDA and CDR2 is SQIVND (reference sequence). CDR3 residues: CASSPGEGNQPQHF. The DNA for the CDR3 is TGTGCCAGTAGCCCAGGGGAGGGGAATCAGCCCCAGCATTTT.

The rearrangement links TRBV5-4 to TRBJ2-1; 7 positions match TRBD2. There are 15 residues in the CDR3. CDR1 is SGHNT and CDR2 is YYREEE in the germline V gene (reference sequence). J was trimmed by 4 bases and V by 4 bases; bases with no gene match: 8. Here the CDR3 reads CASSPPAGTYNEQFF. As DNA, the CDR3 is TGTGCCAGCAGCCCGCCAGCGGGAACTTACAATGAGCAGTTCTTC. The whole variable domain, filled in from reference TRBV5-4 and TRBJ2-1, reads ETGVTQSPTHLIKTRGQQVTLRCSSQSGHNTVSWYQQALGQGPQFIFQYYREEENGRGNFPPRFSGLQFPNYSSELNVNALELDDSALYLCASSPPAGTYNEQFFGPGTRLTVL.

The chain is built from TRBV28 and TRBJ2-1; 7 bases are a match to TRBD2. There are 15 residues in the CDR3. V lost 7 bases to trimming and J lost 2 bases; unmatched junction nucleotides: 8. Germline CDR1 is MDHEN and CDR2 is SYDVKM. The CDR3 DNA is TGTGCCAGCATAATCCGCGGGGGAACCTACAATGAGCAGTTCTTC. Translated, it gives CASIIRGGTYNEQFF. Based on the CDR3 plus reference TRBV28 and TRBJ2-1, the full variable domain is DVKVTQSSRYLVKRTGEKVFLECVQDMDHENMFWYRQDPGLGLRLIYFSYDVKMKEKGDIPEGYSVSREKKERFSLILESASTNQTSMYLCASIIRGGTYNEQFFGPGTRLTVL.

This clone has only one observation. The chain employs TRBV5-8 and TRBJ1-2, with D perhaps matching TRBD1 (5 bases). V lost 0 bases to trimming and J lost 4 bases, with 10 bases between them. Germline assignment: CDR1 SGHTS and CDR2 YDEGEE. The CDR3 extends over 14 amino acids. The CDR3 spells CASSLDDSSYGYTF. In DNA, the CDR3 is TGTGCCAGCAGCTTGGATGACAGCTCCTATGGCTACACCTTC. Full variable domain (missing parts from reference TRBV5-8 and TRBJ1-2): EAGVTQSPTHLIKTRGQQATLRCSPISGHTSVYWYQQALGLGLQFLLWYDEGEERNRGNFPPRFSGRQFPNYSSELNVNALELEDSALYLCASSLDDSSYGYTFGSGTRLTVV.

V is TRBV9 and J is TRBJ2-5; the D is unclear. The tail of the sequence fits TRBJ2-7 better, so the J call may be wrong. Germline values: CDR1 SGDLS, CDR2 YYNGEE. The CDR3 length is 14 residues. The CDR3 DNA sequence: TGTGCCAGCAGCTTAACCGACGCCCCCTACGAGCAGTACTTC. Translation gives CASSLTDAPYEQYF.

The chain links TRBV28 to TRBJ1-1; no clear D. Germline loops: CDR1 MDHEN, CDR2 SYDVKM. Trimming removed 1 base at V and 1 base at J, with 7 bases between. The CDR3 has 14 amino acids. CDR3 sequence reads: CASSLFTANTEAFF. The CDR3 nucleotides are TGTGCCAGCAGTTTATTTACAGCGAACACTGAAGCTTTCTTT.

The chain carries TRBV9 and TRBJ2-7; D may be TRBD2 (5 bases). Germline CDR1 SGDLS, CDR2 YYNGEE. CDR3 length: 15 residues. Between the trimmed V and J ends, which lost 4 bases and 0 bases, there was a span of 14 bases. CDR3 sequence (DNA): TGTGCCAGCAGCTCCCAGGACTGGGACTCCTACGAGCAGTACTTC. Residues: CASSSQDWDSYEQYF.

CDR3 amino acids: CASSSDGLNTEAFF. The CDR3 DNA reads TGTGCCAGCAGTTCGGACGGCCTGAACACTGAAGCTTTCTTT. V usage is TRBV27 and J usage is TRBJ1-1; D is undetermined. The length of the CDR3 is 14 residues. Germline CDR1 MNHEY, CDR2 SMNVEV (reference sequence). Trimming stripped 4 bases from V and 0 bases from J, with 9 bases between.

The rearrangement uses TRBV19 and TRBJ2-1, with D unresolved. The length of the CDR3 is 16 residues. Between the trimmed V and J ends, which lost 3 bases and 0 bases, there was a span of 12 bases. From germline, CDR1 is LNHDA and CDR2 SQIVND (reference sequence). CDR3 nucleotide sequence: TGTGCCAGTAGTATGATACTTTCTAGCTCCTACAATGAGCAGTTCTTC. This encodes CASSMILSSSYNEQFF.

This chain joins TRBV13 and TRBJ2-1; 8 positions match TRBD1. Germline loops: CDR1 PRHDT, CDR2 FYEKMQ (reference sequence). The length of the CDR3 is 14 residues. V trimming: 5 bases; J trimming: 9 bases; junction bases outside the gene matches: 9. The DNA for the CDR3 is TGTGCCAGCAGCAACGAATCAGGGGGCAGTGAGCAGTTCTTC. This translates into CASSNESGGSEQFF.

The chain uses TRBV9 and TRBJ2-1; TRBD1 is a possible D gene (6 bases). Trimming took 4 bases from V and 8 from J, leaving 22 bases between them. CDR3 length: 16 residues. Per the germline V gene, CDR1 is SGDLS and CDR2 is YYNGEE. Here the CDR3 DNA reads TGTGCCAGCAGCCCCGAAGTGCTGCCCAAGGGGGATGAGCAGTTCTTC. This codes for CASSPEVLPKGDEQFF.

The chain has TRBV2 and TRBJ1-3; D remains ambiguous. The V gene lost 4 bases and the J gene lost 0 bases, with 7 bases spanning the gap. CDR1 SNHLY and CDR2 FYNNEI come from the germline V gene. The CDR3 spans 14 residues. The CDR3 sequence: CASSGGSSGNTIYF. CDR3 sequence (DNA): TGTGCCAGCAGTGGAGGGAGCTCTGGAAACACCATATATTTT. The whole variable domain, remainder taken from reference TRBV2 and TRBJ1-3, is EPEVTQTPSHQVTQMGQEVILRCVPISNHLYFYWYRQILGQKVEFLVSFYNNEISEKSEIFDDQFSVERPDGSNFTLKIRSTKLEDSAMYFCASSGGSSGNTIYFGEGSWLTVV.

The genes are TRBV6-1 and TRBJ2-7; D uncertain. Germline V lookup: CDR1 MNHNS, CDR2 SASEGT. Trimming shortened V by 1 base and J by 2 bases, and 12 bases separated the two germline ends. The CDR3 is made up of 15 amino acids. CDR3 loop: CASSEGPNPTYEQYF. DNA for the CDR3: TGTGCCAGCAGTGAAGGACCAAACCCAACCTACGAGCAGTACTTC.

The rearrangement uses TRBV29-1 and TRBJ2-2, with D possibly TRBD1 on 6 matching bases. V lost 7 bases, J lost 0 bases, and 9 bases lay in between. Per the germline V gene, CDR1 is SQVTM and CDR2 is ANQGSEA. There are 13 residues in the CDR3. CDR3 sequence reads: CSGGQPNTGELFF. CDR3 DNA: TGCAGCGGTGGACAGCCGAACACCGGGGAGCTGTTTTTT.

The gene calls are TRBV7-9 and TRBJ2-7; the D is unclear. V was cut by 9 bases and J by 2 bases, with 11 bases left in between. CDR3 size: 12 residues. Germline CDR1 reads SEHNR; CDR2 reads FQNEAQ (reference sequence). CDR3 protein: CASRADTYEQYF. CDR3 coding DNA: TGTGCCAGTAGGGCGGATACCTACGAGCAGTACTTC.

The rearrangement uses TRBV27 and TRBJ1-2, with a weak D call TRBD1 (6 bases). Per germline, CDR1 MNHEY and CDR2 SMNVEV (reference sequence). The CDR3 loop spans 13 amino acids. V lost 3 bases and J 5 bases, leaving 10 bases between the germline ends. CDR3 residues: CASSLQGRYGYTF. The DNA for the CDR3 is TGTGCCAGCAGTTTGCAGGGGAGGTATGGCTACACCTTC.

The chain couples TRBV28 to TRBJ2-7; 7 bases match TRBD2. The junction had 18 bases not matched to a gene; V was cut back by 10 bases and J by 6 bases. CDR1 is MDHEN, CDR2 SYDVKM, per germline. The length of the CDR3 is 15 residues. In DNA form, the CDR3 reads TGTGCCACCGAAAACCCCGGGAGGTCCCCTCTCGAGCAGTACTTC. Residues: CATENPGRSPLEQYF.

The rearrangement links TRBV7-9 to TRBJ2-1; TRBD2 matches 7 bases. In germline, CDR1 is SEHNR, CDR2 FQNEAQ (reference sequence). The CDR3 spans 16 residues. V shed 5 bases and J 8 bases; nucleotides not matched to a gene: 15. CDR3 coding DNA: TGTGCCAGCAGCCCTGGGGCTAGCGGTCCGATGGATGAGCAGTTCTTC. It yields the protein CASSPGASGPMDEQFF.

The gene calls are TRBV6-5 and TRBJ2-1; 8 nucleotides line up with TRBD2. The V segment lost 7 bases and the J segment 2 bases; nucleotides outside the gene matches: 7. Germline lookup yields CDR1 MNHEY and CDR2 SVGAGI. The CDR3 is 15 amino acids. DNA of the CDR3: TGTGCCAGCATGGTCACTAGCGGACCCTACAATGAGCAGTTCTTC. Its protein is CASMVTSGPYNEQFF.

This chain uses TRBV28 with TRBJ2-2, with 7 positions matching TRBD1. Germline V gene data show CDR1 as MDHEN and CDR2 as SYDVKM. The trim removed 6 bases at V and 3 bases at J, leaving 7 bases unmatched. The CDR3 totals 15 residues. As DNA, the CDR3 is TGTGCCAGCAGCAATGGACAGGACCACACCGGGGAGCTGTTTTTT. This codes for CASSNGQDHTGELFF.